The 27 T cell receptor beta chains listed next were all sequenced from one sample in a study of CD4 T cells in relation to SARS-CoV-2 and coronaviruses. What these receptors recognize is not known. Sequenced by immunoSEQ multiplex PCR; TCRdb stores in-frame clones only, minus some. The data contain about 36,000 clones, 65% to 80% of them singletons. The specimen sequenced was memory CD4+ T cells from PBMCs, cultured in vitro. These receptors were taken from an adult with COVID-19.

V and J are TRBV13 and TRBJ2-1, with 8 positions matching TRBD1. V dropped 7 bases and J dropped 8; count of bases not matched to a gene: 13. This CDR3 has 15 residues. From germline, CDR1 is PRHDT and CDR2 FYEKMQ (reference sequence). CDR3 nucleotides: TGTGCCAGCAAATATCTGGACAGGGAATGGGATGAGCAGTTCTTC. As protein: CASKYLDREWDEQFF.

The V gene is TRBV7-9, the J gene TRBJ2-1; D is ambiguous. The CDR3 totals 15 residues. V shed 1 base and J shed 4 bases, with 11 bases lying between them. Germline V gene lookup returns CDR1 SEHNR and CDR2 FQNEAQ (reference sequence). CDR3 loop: CASSLGPPAYNEQFF. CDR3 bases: TGTGCCAGCAGCTTAGGTCCCCCGGCGTACAATGAGCAGTTCTTC. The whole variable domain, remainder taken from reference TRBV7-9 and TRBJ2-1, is DTGVSQNPRHKITKRGQNVTFRCDPISEHNRLYWYRQTLGQGPEFLTYFQNEAQLEKSRLLSDRFSAERPKGSFSTLEIQRTEQGDSAMYLCASSLGPPAYNEQFFGPGTRLTVL.

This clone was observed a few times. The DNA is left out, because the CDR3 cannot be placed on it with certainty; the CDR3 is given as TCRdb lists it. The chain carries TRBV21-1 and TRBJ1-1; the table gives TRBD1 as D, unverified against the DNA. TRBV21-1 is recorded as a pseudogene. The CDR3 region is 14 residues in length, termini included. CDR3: CASSKVGTGIVAFF.

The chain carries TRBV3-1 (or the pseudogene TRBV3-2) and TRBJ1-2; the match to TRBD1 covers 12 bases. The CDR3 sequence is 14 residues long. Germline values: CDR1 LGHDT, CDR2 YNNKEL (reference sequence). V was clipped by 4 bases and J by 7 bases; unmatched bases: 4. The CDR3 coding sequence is TGTGCCAGCAGCCCCGGGACAGGGGGCCGTGGCTACACCTTC. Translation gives CASSPGTGGRGYTF.

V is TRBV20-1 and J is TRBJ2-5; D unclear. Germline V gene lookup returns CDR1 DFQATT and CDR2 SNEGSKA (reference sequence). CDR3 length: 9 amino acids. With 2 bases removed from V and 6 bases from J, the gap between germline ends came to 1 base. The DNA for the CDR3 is TGCAGTGCTAGAAAGACCCAGTACTTC. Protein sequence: CSARKTQYF.

The CDR3 spells CASSDGDGYGYTF. The CDR3 nucleotides are TGCGCCAGCAGTGACGGGGACGGCTATGGCTACACCTTC. This sequence joins TRBV10-1 and TRBJ1-2; the D gene is possibly TRBD1 (5 bases). The CDR3 is made up of 13 amino acids. V lost 3 bases to trimming and J lost 4 bases, with 9 bases between them. From germline, CDR1 is WNHNN and CDR2 SYGVQD (reference sequence).

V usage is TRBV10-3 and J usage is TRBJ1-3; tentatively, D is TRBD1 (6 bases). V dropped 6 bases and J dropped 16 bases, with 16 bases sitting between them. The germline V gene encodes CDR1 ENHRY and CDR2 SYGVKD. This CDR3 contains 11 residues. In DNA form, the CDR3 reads TGTGCCATCAGCGAGACCGGGACACAGTATTTT. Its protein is CAISETGTQYF.

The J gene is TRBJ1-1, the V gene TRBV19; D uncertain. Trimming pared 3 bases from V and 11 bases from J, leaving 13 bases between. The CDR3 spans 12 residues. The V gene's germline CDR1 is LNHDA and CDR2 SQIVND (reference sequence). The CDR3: CASSILEGRAFF. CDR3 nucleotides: TGTGCCAGTAGTATTCTTGAGGGTCGGGCTTTCTTT.

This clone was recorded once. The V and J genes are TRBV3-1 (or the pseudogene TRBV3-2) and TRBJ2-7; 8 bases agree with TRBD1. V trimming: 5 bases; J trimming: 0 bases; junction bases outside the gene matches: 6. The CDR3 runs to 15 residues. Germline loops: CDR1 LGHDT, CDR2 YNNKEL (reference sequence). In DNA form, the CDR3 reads TGTGCCAGCAGCTGGACAGGGCCCAACTCCTACGAGCAGTACTTC. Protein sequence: CASSWTGPNSYEQYF.

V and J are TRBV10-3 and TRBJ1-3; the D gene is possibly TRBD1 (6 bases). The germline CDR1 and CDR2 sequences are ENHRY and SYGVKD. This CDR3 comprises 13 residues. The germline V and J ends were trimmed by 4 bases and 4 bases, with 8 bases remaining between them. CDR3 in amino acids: CAISGTVGNTIYF. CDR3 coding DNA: TGTGCCATCAGTGGGACAGTCGGAAACACCATATATTTT.

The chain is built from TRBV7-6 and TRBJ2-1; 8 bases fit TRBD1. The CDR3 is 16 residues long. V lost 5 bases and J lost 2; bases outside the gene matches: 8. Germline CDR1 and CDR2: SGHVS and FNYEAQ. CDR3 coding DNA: TGTGCCAGCAGCCCCGGTGGACAGGGTCCCTACAATGAGCAGTTCTTC. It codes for CASSPGGQGPYNEQFF.

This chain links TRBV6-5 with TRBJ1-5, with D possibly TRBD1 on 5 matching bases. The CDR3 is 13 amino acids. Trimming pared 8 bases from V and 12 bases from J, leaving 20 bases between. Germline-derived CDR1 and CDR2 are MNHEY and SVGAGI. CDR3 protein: CASLLTLQARQHF. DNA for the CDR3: TGTGCCAGCCTCCTGACGTTACAGGCGCGCCAGCATTTT.

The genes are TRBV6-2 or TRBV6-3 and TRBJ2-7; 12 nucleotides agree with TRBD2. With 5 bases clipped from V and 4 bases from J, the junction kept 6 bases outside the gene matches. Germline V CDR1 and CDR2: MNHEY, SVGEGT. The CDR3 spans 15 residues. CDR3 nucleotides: TGTGCCAGCAGTCGCGGACTAGCGGGATCTTACGAGCAGTACTTC. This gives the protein CASSRGLAGSYEQYF.

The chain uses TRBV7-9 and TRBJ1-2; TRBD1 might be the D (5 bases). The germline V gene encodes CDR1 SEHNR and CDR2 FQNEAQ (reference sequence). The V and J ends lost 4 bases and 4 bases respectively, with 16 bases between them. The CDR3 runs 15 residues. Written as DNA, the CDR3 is TGTGCCAGCAGCTCCGATCTCGACAGTAGCTATGGCTACACCTTC. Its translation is CASSSDLDSSYGYTF.

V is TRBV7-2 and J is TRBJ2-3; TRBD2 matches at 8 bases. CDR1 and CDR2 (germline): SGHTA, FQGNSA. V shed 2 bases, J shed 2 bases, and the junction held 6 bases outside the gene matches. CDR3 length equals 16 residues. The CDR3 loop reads CASSLQGGRTTDTQYF. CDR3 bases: TGTGCCAGCAGCTTACAGGGCGGGAGGACCACAGATACGCAGTATTTT.

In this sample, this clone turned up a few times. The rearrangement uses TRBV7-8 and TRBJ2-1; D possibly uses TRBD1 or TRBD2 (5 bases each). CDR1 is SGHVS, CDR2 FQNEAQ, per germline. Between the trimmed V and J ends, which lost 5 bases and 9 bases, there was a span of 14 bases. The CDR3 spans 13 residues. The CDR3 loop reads CASSGTENREQFF. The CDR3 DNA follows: TGTGCCAGCAGCGGGACGGAGAATCGTGAGCAGTTCTTC.

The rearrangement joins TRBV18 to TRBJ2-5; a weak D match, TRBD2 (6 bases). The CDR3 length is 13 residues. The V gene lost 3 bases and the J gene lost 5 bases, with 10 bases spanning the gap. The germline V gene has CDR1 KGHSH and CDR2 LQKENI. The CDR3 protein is CASSPGTFETQYF. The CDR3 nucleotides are TGTGCCAGCTCACCGGGGACTTTCGAGACCCAGTACTTC.

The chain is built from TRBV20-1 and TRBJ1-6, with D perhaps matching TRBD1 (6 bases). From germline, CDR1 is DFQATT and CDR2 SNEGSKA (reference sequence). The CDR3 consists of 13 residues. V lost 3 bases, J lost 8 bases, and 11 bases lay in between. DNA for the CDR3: TGCAGTGCTAGTCGACAGGATGATTCACCCCTCCACTTT. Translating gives CSASRQDDSPLHF.

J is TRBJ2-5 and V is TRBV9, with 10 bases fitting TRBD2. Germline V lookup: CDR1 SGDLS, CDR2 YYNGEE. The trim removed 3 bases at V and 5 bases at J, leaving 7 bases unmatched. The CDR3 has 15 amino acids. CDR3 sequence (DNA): TGTGCCAGCAGCGGATCCGGGACTAGCGCTGAGACCCAGTACTTC. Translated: CASSGSGTSAETQYF.

The CDR3 region is CASSPLKGGGLAGGSHEQFF. The CDR3 coding sequence is TGTGCCAGCAGCCCCCTCAAAGGGGGTGGTCTAGCGGGAGGTTCACATGAGCAGTTCTTC. The gene calls are TRBV9 and TRBJ2-1, with 11 bases matching TRBD2. The CDR3 is 20 residues long. CDR1 is SGDLS and CDR2 is YYNGEE in the germline V gene. V dropped 4 bases and J dropped 8; count of bases not matched to a gene: 23.

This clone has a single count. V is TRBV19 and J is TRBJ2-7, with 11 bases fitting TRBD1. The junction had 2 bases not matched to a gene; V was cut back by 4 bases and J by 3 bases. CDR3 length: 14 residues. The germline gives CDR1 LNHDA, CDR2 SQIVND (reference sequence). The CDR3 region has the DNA TGTGCCAGTAGTAAGGACAGGGGGCACTACGAGCAGTACTTC. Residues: CASSKDRGHYEQYF.

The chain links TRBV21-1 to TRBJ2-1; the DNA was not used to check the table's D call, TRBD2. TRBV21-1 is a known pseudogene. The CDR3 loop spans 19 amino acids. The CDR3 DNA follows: TGTGCCAGCAGCAAAGCTATGGCGAGGGATGAGAGCTCCTACAATGAGCAGTTCTTC. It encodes CASSKAMARDESSYNEQFF.

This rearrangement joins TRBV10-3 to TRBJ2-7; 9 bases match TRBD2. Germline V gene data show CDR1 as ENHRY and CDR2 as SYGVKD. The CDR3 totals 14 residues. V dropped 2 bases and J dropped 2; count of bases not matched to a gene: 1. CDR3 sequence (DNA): TGTGCCATCAGTGAGGTAGCGGGAGCCTACGAGCAGTACTTC. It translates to CAISEVAGAYEQYF.

The CDR3 DNA sequence: TGCGCCAGCAGCCAGGGACTGCGGGGGGGCAGCGACTATGGCTACACCTTC. The encoded protein is CASSQGLRGGSDYGYTF. V usage is TRBV4-1 and J usage is TRBJ1-2; D is possibly TRBD1 (6 bases). The length of the CDR3 is 17 residues. Germline lookup yields CDR1 MGHRA and CDR2 YSYEKL. V was trimmed by 3 bases and J by 3 bases, leaving 20 bases between them.

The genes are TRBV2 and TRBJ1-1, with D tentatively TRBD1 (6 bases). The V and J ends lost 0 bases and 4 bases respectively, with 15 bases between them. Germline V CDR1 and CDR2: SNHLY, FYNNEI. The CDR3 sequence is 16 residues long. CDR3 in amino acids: CASSEARTVWFTEAFF. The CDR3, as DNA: TGTGCCAGCAGTGAAGCTAGGACAGTCTGGTTCACTGAAGCTTTCTTT.

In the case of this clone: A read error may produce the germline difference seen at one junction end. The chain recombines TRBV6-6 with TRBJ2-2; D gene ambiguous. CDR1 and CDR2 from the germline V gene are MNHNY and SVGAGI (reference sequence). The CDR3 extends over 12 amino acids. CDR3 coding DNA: TGTGCCAGCAGAACGAACGCCGGGGAGCTGTTTTTT. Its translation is CASRTNAGELFF.

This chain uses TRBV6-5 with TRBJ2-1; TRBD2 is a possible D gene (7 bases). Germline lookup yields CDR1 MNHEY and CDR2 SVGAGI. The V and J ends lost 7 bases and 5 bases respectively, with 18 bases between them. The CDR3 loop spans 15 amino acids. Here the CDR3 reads CASTHGGGGHNEQFF. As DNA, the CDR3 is TGTGCCAGCACCCATGGGGGCGGGGGCCACAATGAGCAGTTCTTC.